This T cell receptor (beta chain) was observed in a study of PD-L1 blockade in urothelial cancer. On the study more broadly: Investigators checked blood 3 weeks (second dose) and 6 weeks after treatment start.

Profiling relied on immunoSEQ multiplex PCR, and the TCRdb table lists in-frame clones only, not all of them. The sample has 100,000 to 150,000 clones, roughly 82% seen once. Looked up from germline, CDR1 is MNHNY and CDR2 is SVGAGI (reference sequence). The V and J ends lost 7 bases and 8 bases respectively, with 12 bases between them. This CDR3 is 12 amino acids long. Described time point: peripheral blood 6 weeks after treatment start. The rearrangement uses TRBV6-6 and TRBJ2-1; D is unclear. Sequencing used PBMCs, obtained around atezolizumab (anti-PD-L1) treatment. This clonotype was obtained from a man in his fifties with urothelial cancer. CDR3 residues: CASNLGPDEQFF. CDR3 in DNA: TGTGCCAGCAATCTAGGCCCAGATGAGCAGTTCTTC.